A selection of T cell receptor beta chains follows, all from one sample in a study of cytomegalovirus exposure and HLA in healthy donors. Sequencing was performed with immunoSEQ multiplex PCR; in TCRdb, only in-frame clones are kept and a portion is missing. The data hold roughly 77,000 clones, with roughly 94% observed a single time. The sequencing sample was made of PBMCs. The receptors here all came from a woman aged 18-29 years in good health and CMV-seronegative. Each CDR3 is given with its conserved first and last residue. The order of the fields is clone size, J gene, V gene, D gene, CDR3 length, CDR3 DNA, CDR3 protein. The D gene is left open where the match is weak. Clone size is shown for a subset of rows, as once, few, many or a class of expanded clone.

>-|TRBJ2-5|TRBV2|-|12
TGTGCCAGCACTCTAATGGGGGGGACCCAGTACTTC
CASTLMGGTQYF
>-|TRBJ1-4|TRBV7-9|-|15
TGTGCCAGCAGCCCGGGGGAGACTTTTTATGAAAAACTGTTTTTT
CASSPGETFYEKLFF
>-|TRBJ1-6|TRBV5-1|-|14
TGCGCCAGCAGCTTGACAGGACCAAATTCACCCCTCCACTTT
CASSLTGPNSPLHF
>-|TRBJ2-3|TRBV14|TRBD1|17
TGTGCCAGCAGCCCCAGCAGGGACAGGGGGCCGACAGATACGCAGTATTTT
CASSPSRDRGPTDTQYF
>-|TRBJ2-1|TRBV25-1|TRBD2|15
TGTGCCAGCAGTGCCCGGACTAGCGGATCTTTGGAGCAGTTCTTC
CASSARTSGSLEQFF
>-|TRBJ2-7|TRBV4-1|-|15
TGCGCCAGCAGGGGGGTGGGGACAAGCAAATACGAGCAGTACTTC
CASRGVGTSKYEQYF
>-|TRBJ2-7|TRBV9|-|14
TGTGCCAGCAGCGTAGTTGGCAGCTCCTACGAGCAGTACTTC
CASSVVGSSYEQYF
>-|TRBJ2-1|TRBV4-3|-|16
TGCGCCAGCAGCCAAGAGGTTCAAGGCGGCTACAATGAGCAGTTCTTC
CASSQEVQGGYNEQFF
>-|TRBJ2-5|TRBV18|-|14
TGTGCCAGCTCGGATTTTGGGGGAGGCGAGACCCAGTACTTC
CASSDFGGGETQYF
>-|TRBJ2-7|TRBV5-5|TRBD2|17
TGTGCCAGCAGCCCGGCGGCCCTACTAGCGGGGGGGCACGAGCAGTACTTC
CASSPAALLAGGHEQYF
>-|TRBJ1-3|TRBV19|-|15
TGTGCCAGTAGTATCCCGGGGGGCTCTGGAAACACCATATATTTT
CASSIPGGSGNTIYF
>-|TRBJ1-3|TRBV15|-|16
TGTGCCACCAGCAGAGATGGAGCGGGTGCGGGAAACACCATATATTTT
CATSRDGAGAGNTIYF
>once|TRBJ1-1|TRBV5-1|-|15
TGCGCCAGCAGCCCGCTACAGGGAAAAAACACTGAAGCTTTCTTT
CASSPLQGKNTEAFF
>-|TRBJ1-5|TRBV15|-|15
TGTGCCACCAGCAGAGGGGCAGCCTCCAATCAGCCCCAGCATTTT
CATSRGAASNQPQHF
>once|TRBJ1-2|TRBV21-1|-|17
TGTGCCAGCAGCAAAAGGGGACAGCCATCTATTTTCTATGGCTACACCTTC
CASSKRGQPSIFYGYTF
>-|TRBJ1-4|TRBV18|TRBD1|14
TGTGCCAGCTCGGCCGACAGGGGTGGTGAAAAACTGTTTTTT
CASSADRGGEKLFF
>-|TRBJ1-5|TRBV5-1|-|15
TGCGCCAGCAGCTTGGGGGGGGTGAGCAATCAGCCCCAGCATTTT
CASSLGGVSNQPQHF
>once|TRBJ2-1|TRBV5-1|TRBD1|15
TGCGCCAGCAGCCCGGGACAGGGGGCCGTTAATGAGCAGTTCTTC
CASSPGQGAVNEQFF
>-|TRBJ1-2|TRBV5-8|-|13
TGTGCCAGCAGCTTCGGGGGTGAGGGGGGCTACACCTTC
CASSFGGEGGYTF
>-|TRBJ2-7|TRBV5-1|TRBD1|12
TGCGCCAGCAGCGGGACAGCGTACGAGCAGTACTTC
CASSGTAYEQYF
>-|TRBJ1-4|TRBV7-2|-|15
TGTGCCAGCAGCTTAGGGTGGGGCAATAATGAAAAACTGTTTTTT
CASSLGWGNNEKLFF
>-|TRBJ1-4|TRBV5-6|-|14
TGTGCCAGCAGCTTGAGTCCCATACTTGAAAAACTGTTTTTT
CASSLSPILEKLFF
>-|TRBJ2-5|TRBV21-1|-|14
TGTGCCAGCAGCATCCGGACAGGGAGCGAGACCCAGTACTTC
CASSIRTGSETQYF
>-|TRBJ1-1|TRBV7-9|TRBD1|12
TGTGCCAGCAGCCAGACAGGGGGTAAGCCTTTCTTT
CASSQTGGKPFF
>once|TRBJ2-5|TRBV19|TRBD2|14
TGTGCCAGTAGTATAGGCGGGGGGGAAGAGACCCAGTACTTC
CASSIGGGEETQYF
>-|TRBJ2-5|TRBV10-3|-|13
TGTGCCATCAGTGAGGGAGCTGGCGAGACCCAGTACTTC
CAISEGAGETQYF
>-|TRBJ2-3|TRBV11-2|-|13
TGTGCCAGCAGCTCCGGGAGCGCAGATACGCAGTATTTT
CASSSGSADTQYF
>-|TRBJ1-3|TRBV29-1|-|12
TGCAGCGTGGACAACTCTGGAAACACCATATATTTT
CSVDNSGNTIYF
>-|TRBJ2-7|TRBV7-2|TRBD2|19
TGTGCCAGCAGCTTAAACCGCCCGGGACTAGCGGGGGGGCGGAACGAGCAGTACTTC
CASSLNRPGLAGGRNEQYF
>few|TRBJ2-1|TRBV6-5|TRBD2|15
TGTGCCAGCAGGCCCCTAGCGGGAGAGAGCAATGAGCAGTTCTTC
CASRPLAGESNEQFF
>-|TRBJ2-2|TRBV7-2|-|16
TGTGCCAGCACGAGGAGCCGGCTAGAGAACACCGGGGAGCTGTTTTTT
CASTRSRLENTGELFF
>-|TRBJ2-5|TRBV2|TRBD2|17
TGTGCCAGCAGTGAACGACCGGGGCGGGAGGGCAGAGAGACCCAGTACTTC
CASSERPGREGRETQYF
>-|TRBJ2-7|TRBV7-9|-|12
TGTGCCAGCAGCTTAAACGGTTACGAGCAGTACTTC
CASSLNGYEQYF
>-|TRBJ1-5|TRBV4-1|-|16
TGCGCCAGCAGCCAAAGCCTTACGGGAGCCCGGGGTCCCCAGCATTTT
CASSQSLTGARGPQHF
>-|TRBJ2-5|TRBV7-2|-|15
TGTGCCAGCAGCCCGCGGGGTCACCCCGGGGAGACCCAGTACTTC
CASSPRGHPGETQYF
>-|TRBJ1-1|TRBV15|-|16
TGTGCCACCAGCAGAGGGGGGGTGGAGGGTAAAACTGAAGCTTTCTTT
CATSRGGVEGKTEAFF
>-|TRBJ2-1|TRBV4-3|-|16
TGCGCCAGCAGCCAAGAACCCAACCAGGTATATAATGAGCAGTTCTTC
CASSQEPNQVYNEQFF
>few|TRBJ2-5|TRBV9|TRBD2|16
TGTGCCAGCAGCGTTGGGCTAGCGGGGGGGCTAGGGACCCAGTACTTC
CASSVGLAGGLGTQYF